These 3 T cell receptor beta chains came from one sample sequenced in a study of Tregs in tolerant kidney transplant recipients. Repertoires were generated with immunoSEQ multiplex PCR, while TCRdb's copy carries only in-frame clones and drops some. The sample has approximately 81,000 clones; around nine tenths are singletons. Mixed chimerism was transient after nonmyeloablative marrow transplants from related graft donors. Sequencing used CD4+ T cells from blood (PBMCs), obtained 24 months after the transplant. These TCRs come from a human patient who received a combined kidney and bone marrow transplant. Certain T cells may be donor cells from the graft.

This chain joins TRBV11-1 and TRBJ2-1; D might be TRBD2 (5 bases). Trimming left V 1 base short and J 16 bases short, with 17 bases between. Looked up from germline, CDR1 is SGHAT and CDR2 is FQDESV (reference sequence). The CDR3 totals 13 residues. The CDR3 nucleotides read TGTGCCAGCAGCTTAGTGGCCTCACGGGAAAACTTCTTC. Protein sequence: CASSLVASRENFF.

The chain recombines TRBV7-2 with TRBJ2-4, with D perhaps matching TRBD2 (7 bases). The V gene's germline CDR1 is SGHTA and CDR2 FQGNSA. CDR3 length: 15 residues. V was clipped by 1 base and J by 7 bases, with 14 bases between them. The CDR3 sequence: CASSLVTRGGNIQYF. The CDR3 DNA is TGTGCCAGCAGCTTAGTTACCAGGGGAGGGAACATTCAGTACTTC.

V and J are TRBV5-1 and TRBJ2-1; TRBD2 agrees at 11 bases. V shed 3 bases and J 4 bases; nucleotides not matched to a gene: 3. The germline V gene has CDR1 SGHRS and CDR2 YFSETQ. The CDR3 extends over 15 amino acids. CDR3 DNA sequence: TGCGCCAGCAGCTGGGGACTAGCGGATTACAATGAGCAGTTCTTC. This codes for CASSWGLADYNEQFF.